This TCR beta chain was captured by sequencing in a study of blood T cell repertoires in COVID-19. About the study: T cells, B-cell-depleted T cells, or PBMCs provided the cDNA or gDNA that served as material.

Authors' data handling: It was from reference gene primer amplification that nucleated cell counts were estimated. The repertoire was sequenced with immunoSEQ multiplex PCR; TCRdb's copy has only in-frame clones and lacks some. V, J and clone size are taken as reported in that table, and D and trimming were inferred from the DNA itself. The table includes about 220,000 clones, roughly four fifths detected once. Seattle cases were enrolled at active infection and followed longitudinally. Sequenced input: peripheral blood. The receptor's source is a woman in her 70s with COVID-19, enrolled during active disease.

In DNA form, the CDR3 reads TGCGCCAGCAGCCAGACCGGGACAGGGGTGGGAGCTTTCTTT. Translation gives CASSQTGTGVGAFF. V and J are TRBV4-3 and TRBJ1-1; the match to TRBD1 covers 10 bases. The trim removed 3 bases at V and 10 bases at J, leaving 8 bases unmatched. CDR3 length: 14 amino acids. From germline, CDR1 is LGHNA and CDR2 YSLEER.